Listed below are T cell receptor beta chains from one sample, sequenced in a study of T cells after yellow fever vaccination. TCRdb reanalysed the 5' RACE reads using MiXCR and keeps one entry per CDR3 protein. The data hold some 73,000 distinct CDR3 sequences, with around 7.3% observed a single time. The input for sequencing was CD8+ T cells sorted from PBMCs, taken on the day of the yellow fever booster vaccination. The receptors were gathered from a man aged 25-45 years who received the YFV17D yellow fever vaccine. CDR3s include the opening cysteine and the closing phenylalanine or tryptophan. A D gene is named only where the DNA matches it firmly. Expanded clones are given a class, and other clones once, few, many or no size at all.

TGTGCCAGTACGTGGGCGGGACCTGAAAATGAGCAGTTCTTC	CASTWAGPENEQFF	NA	few	TRBV7-9	TRBJ2-1
TGTGCCATCAGTGATCCACCTTCTGCCTTCTTT	CAISDPPSAFF	NA	few	TRBV10-3	TRBJ1-1
TGTGCCACCAGCAGAGTCAATGAGCAGTTCTTC	CATSRVNEQFF	NA	NA	TRBV15	TRBJ2-1
TGTGCCAGCAGCTTTTCAGTGAGCCCCTACGAGCAGTACTTC	CASSFSVSPYEQYF	NA	few	TRBV5-6	TRBJ2-7
TGTGCCACCAGCAGCCGGGACACCCTTGGGAATGAGCAGTTCTTC	CATSSRDTLGNEQFF	NA	few	TRBV15	TRBJ2-1
TGTGCCAGCAGCCCGGAGGGGGCCTTTAGCGGGTACAACACCGGGGAGCTGTTTTTT	CASSPEGAFSGYNTGELFF	NA	few	TRBV11-1	TRBJ2-2
TGCGCCAGCAGCCCTCAAGAGGGCGCGTGGGAGACCCAGTACTTC	CASSPQEGAWETQYF	NA	few	TRBV4-3	TRBJ2-5
TGTGCCAGCAGCTTAGGAGTAGCGGGGGGCTGGTACAATGAGCAGTTATTC	CASSLGVAGGWYNEQLF	TRBD2	NA	TRBV11-2	TRBJ2-1
TGTGCCAGCAGCCCTAACAATGAGCAGTTCTTC	CASSPNNEQFF	NA	many	TRBV14	TRBJ2-1
TGTGCCAGCAGCCAAGGCCGTGACTGGGCGGGAGACACCGGGGAGCTGTTTTTT	CASSQGRDWAGDTGELFF	TRBD2	few	TRBV3-1	TRBJ2-2
TGTGCCAGCAGTGACGAGCACAGGGCGAACACCGGGGAGCTGTTTTTT	CASSDEHRANTGELFF	NA	many	TRBV6-1	TRBJ2-2
TGTGCCAGCAGTCTAGCGGGGGCCTACGAGCAGTACTTC	CASSLAGAYEQYF	TRBD2	many	TRBV6-2/TRBV6-3	TRBJ2-7
TGTGCCAGCTCACCACCGGTGGGGAGTGAAAAACTGTTTTTT	CASSPPVGSEKLFF	NA	many	TRBV18	TRBJ1-4